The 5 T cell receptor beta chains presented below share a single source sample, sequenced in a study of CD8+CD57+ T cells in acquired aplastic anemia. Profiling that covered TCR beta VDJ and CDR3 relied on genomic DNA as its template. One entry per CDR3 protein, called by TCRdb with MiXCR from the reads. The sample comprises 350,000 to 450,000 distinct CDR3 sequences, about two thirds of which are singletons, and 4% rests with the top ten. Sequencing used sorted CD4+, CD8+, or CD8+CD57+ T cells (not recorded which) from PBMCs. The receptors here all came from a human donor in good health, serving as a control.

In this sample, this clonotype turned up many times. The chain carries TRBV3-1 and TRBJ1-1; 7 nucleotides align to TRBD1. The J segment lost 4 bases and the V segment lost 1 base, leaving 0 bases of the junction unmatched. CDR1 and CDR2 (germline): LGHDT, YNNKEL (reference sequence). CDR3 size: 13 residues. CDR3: CASSQAGGTEAFF. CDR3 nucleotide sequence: TGTGCCAGCAGCCAAGCAGGGGGCACTGAAGCTTTCTTT.

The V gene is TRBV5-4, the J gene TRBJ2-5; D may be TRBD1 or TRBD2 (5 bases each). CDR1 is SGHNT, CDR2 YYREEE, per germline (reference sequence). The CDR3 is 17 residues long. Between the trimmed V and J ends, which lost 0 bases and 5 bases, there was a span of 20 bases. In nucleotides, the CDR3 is TGTGCCAGCAGCTTGGTCACACGGGGCGGAACGCTCGAGACCCAGTACTTC. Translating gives CASSLVTRGGTLETQYF.

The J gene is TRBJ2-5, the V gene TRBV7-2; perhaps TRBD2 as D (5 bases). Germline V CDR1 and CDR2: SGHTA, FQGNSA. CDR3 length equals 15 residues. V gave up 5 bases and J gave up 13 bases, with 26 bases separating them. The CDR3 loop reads CASSPQMGDGELLYF. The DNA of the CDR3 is TGTGCCAGCAGCCCACAGATGGGCGACGGGGAGCTGTTGTACTTC.

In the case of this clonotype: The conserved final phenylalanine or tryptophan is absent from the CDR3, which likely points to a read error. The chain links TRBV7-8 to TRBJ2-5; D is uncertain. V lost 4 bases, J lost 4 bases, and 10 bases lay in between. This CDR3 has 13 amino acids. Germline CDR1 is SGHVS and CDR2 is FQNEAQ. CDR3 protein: CASSSEPGETQYL. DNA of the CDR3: TGTGCCAGCAGCTCTGAGCCCGGAGAGACCCAGTACCTC.

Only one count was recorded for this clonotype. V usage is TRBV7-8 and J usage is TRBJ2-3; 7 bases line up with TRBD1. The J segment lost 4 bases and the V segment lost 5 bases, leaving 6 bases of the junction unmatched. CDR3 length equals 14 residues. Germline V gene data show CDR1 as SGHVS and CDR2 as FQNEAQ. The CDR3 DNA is TGTGCCAGCAGCCAAGGACAGGAGGCAGATACGCAGTATTTT. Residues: CASSQGQEADTQYF.